This passage covers 2 T cell receptor beta chains from one sample sequenced in a study of shared clonotypes between healthy human individuals. TCRdb keeps only in-frame clones here, not all; method: immunoSEQ multiplex PCR. Of some 1,400,000 clones listed, roughly 95% are singletons. Sequencing input: naive CD4+ T cells sorted from blood. Subset noted: CD45RA+ positively selected. The source is a man aged 25 to 45 in good health.

V gene TRBV7-9 combines with J gene TRBJ2-5; 11 bases line up with TRBD2. The CDR3 extends over 17 amino acids. Germline lookup yields CDR1 SEHNR and CDR2 FQNEAQ (reference sequence). V shed 1 base, J shed 1 base, and the junction held 5 bases outside the gene matches. CDR3 in DNA: TGTGCCAGCAGCTTAGTATGGGGACTAGCGGTCCAAGAGACCCAGTACTTC. Amino acid sequence: CASSLVWGLAVQETQYF.

The V gene is TRBV5-1, the J gene TRBJ2-3, with 11 bases aligning to TRBD2. The CDR3 loop spans 18 amino acids. Germline CDR1 SGHRS, CDR2 YFSETQ. V lost 5 bases and J lost 2; bases outside the gene matches: 13. The CDR3 sequence: CASSKILAGDPNTDTQYF. Written as DNA, the CDR3 is TGCGCCAGCAGTAAGATACTAGCGGGAGATCCAAACACAGATACGCAGTATTTT.